This entry lists 12 T cell receptor beta chains sequenced from one sample in a study of CD8+ T cells in alopecia areata. Treatment denoted: oral pan-JAK inhibitor, 5-10 mg twice daily. RNA was extracted and reverse transcribed into cDNA as the sequencing template. Libraries were prepared by immunoSEQ multiplex PCR; TCRdb keeps only in-frame clonotypes and omits some of them. The data contain 200,000 to 250,000 clones, about 58% of them singletons. The material sequenced was CD4+ T cells sorted from blood, taken at week 4, from a patient treated with tofacitinib. Receptors originate from a human donor with alopecia areata.

The chain employs TRBV29-1 and TRBJ1-5; D is perhaps TRBD1 (6 bases). The CDR3 runs 12 residues. V lost 7 bases and J 4 bases, leaving 11 bases between the germline ends. The germline V gene has CDR1 SQVTM and CDR2 ANQGSEA. The CDR3: CSAADRNQPQHF. The CDR3 DNA reads as TGCAGCGCCGCCGACAGGAATCAGCCCCAGCATTTT.

This clone was observed a handful of times. The chain recombines TRBV28 with TRBJ2-2; 9 positions agree with TRBD1. This CDR3 region has 15 residues. Germline V gene data show CDR1 as MDHEN and CDR2 as SYDVKM. V shed 2 bases and J 5 bases; nucleotides not matched to a gene: 3. The chain's CDR3 is CASSLGDRVTGELFF. The CDR3 DNA sequence: TGTGCCAGCAGTTTAGGGGACAGGGTAACCGGGGAGCTGTTTTTT.

The gene calls are TRBV6-6 and TRBJ2-3; D is ambiguous. The CDR3 contains 16 residues. Germline V gene data show CDR1 as MNHNY and CDR2 as SVGAGI (reference sequence). V lost 0 bases, J lost 1 base, and 11 bases lay in between. In DNA form, the CDR3 reads TGTGCCAGCAGTTACTCGTCAGCCCCCGGCACAGATACGCAGTATTTT. Translation: CASSYSSAPGTDTQYF.

The chain recombines TRBV29-1 with TRBJ2-7; 9 bases line up with TRBD1. V was clipped by 4 bases and J by 5 bases; unmatched bases: 6. CDR1 and CDR2 from the germline V gene are SQVTM and ANQGSEA. This CDR3 region has 13 residues. CDR3 sequence reads: CSVGTGQGNEQYF. The CDR3, as DNA: TGCAGCGTTGGGACGGGACAGGGTAACGAGCAGTACTTC.

The gene calls are TRBV20-1 and TRBJ1-1; no clear D. The length of the CDR3 is 11 residues. V lost 1 base and J lost 5, with 5 bases in between. Germline V CDR1 and CDR2: DFQATT, SNEGSKA (reference sequence). The CDR3 sequence is CSARVGTEAFF. The CDR3 DNA sequence: TGCAGTGCTAGAGTGGGGACTGAAGCTTTCTTT.

The rearrangement links TRBV5-5 to TRBJ2-7; D not certain. Deletions cut 0 bases from V and 7 bases from J, with 11 bases between. The CDR3 is made up of 13 amino acids. The V gene's germline CDR1 is SGHKS and CDR2 YYEKEE (reference sequence). Written as DNA, the CDR3 is TGTGCCAGCAGCTTGGCCGGGCTCTTGGAGCAGTACTTC. This gives the protein CASSLAGLLEQYF.

The CDR3 is CASSFKDGYEQYF. The CDR3 bases are TGTGCCAGCAGTTTTAAGGACGGCTACGAGCAGTACTTC. The rearrangement joins TRBV27 to TRBJ2-7; the D is unclear. CDR1 is MNHEY and CDR2 is SMNVEV in the germline V gene (reference sequence). V gave up 3 bases and J gave up 3 bases, with 9 bases separating them. The CDR3 is 13 residues long.

The chain uses TRBV30 and TRBJ1-2; D possibly corresponds to TRBD1 (5 bases). Germline CDR1 GTSNPN, CDR2 SVGIG (reference sequence). Trimming cost V 0 bases and J 7 bases, with 15 bases left between them. The CDR3 runs 14 residues. CDR3 sequence (DNA): TGTGCCTGGAGTGTTTCAGCGGGACGCGCTGGCTACACCTTC. Translating it yields CAWSVSAGRAGYTF.

This clone showed up just a few times. The CDR3 spells CSVEPQTGLGYGYTF. CDR3 bases: TGCAGCGTTGAACCTCAGACGGGACTGGGCTATGGCTACACCTTC. J is TRBJ1-2 and V is TRBV29-1, with D maybe TRBD1 (5 bases). V lost 2 bases, J lost 4 bases, and 17 bases lay in between. Germline V gene data show CDR1 as SQVTM and CDR2 as ANQGSEA. This CDR3 contains 15 residues.

A single count supports this clone. The CDR3 region is CSVYGRVNNEQFF. The CDR3 DNA is TGCAGCGTTTACGGGAGAGTAAACAATGAGCAGTTCTTC. This chain connects TRBV29-1 to TRBJ2-1; maybe TRBD2 (6 bases). V lost 5 bases, J lost 5 bases, and 13 bases lay in between. This CDR3 spans 13 amino acids. Germline-derived CDR1 and CDR2 are SQVTM and ANQGSEA.

V gene TRBV29-1 combines with J gene TRBJ2-7, with 7 bases aligning to TRBD1. Germline values: CDR1 SQVTM, CDR2 ANQGSEA. The ends lost 4 bases at V and 1 base at J; junction bases unmatched: 13. This CDR3 has 16 amino acids. CDR3 protein: CSVGRGGSTTSYEQYF. CDR3 DNA: TGCAGCGTTGGACGAGGGGGCTCCACCACTTCCTACGAGCAGTACTTC.

The rearrangement links TRBV29-1 to TRBJ1-1, with D uncertain. CDR1 and CDR2 (germline): SQVTM, ANQGSEA. The CDR3 extends over 12 amino acids. V was cut by 0 bases and J by 1 base, with 3 bases left in between. The CDR3 sequence is CSVEERNTEAFF. DNA of the CDR3: TGCAGCGTTGAAGAACGGAACACTGAAGCTTTCTTT.